This TCR beta chain was obtained from a study of blood T cell repertoires in COVID-19 (dated by TCRdb to 2020 to 2022). In the study overall: Samples from collaborators originated in the United States, Italy and Spain and spanned both the acute and convalescent phases of COVID-19. The prospective study material was composed of cDNA or gDNA derived from T cells, B-cell-depleted T cells, or PBMCs. Subjects who had been exposed to COVID-19, were actively infected with it, or had recovered from it provided the deeply sampled blood TCRbeta repertoires that made up the dataset. The repertoires were released in a freely available public database meant as a resource for research on the immune response to SARS-CoV-2. The samples were drawn from two sources: the first 160 participants of the ongoing ImmuneRACE study, and 950 to 1,500 subjects contributed by 6 global collaborators. A de-identified subject ID, COVID-19 status, age in years and sex were almost always included in the sample metadata. HLA class I and class II types, where available, came from metadata supplied by the sample provider rather than from assay-based typing. Overall study outcomes, separate from this receptor: The quantity of clinical and demographic metadata differed by source and by participant and was supplied without curation.

In the prospective study, participants were roughly 18 to 95 years old, resided in about two dozen geographic areas of the United States, and were enrolled through a virtual design. Cohort assignment in the prospective study relied on participant-reported clinical history from a screening survey and a study questionnaire. Each participant in the prospective study had whole blood, serum and a nasopharyngeal or oropharyngeal swab collected by mobile phlebotomists. Prospective study participants could optionally give additional blood draws and questionnaires over an approximately two-month period. Before DNA extraction, prospective study blood samples were shipped either frozen or at room temperature. As concerns this clone: It has no known antigen specificity. No qualities accompany the bases; no much larger clone lies one base away.

TCRbeta CDR3 regions were amplified from genomic DNA by means of the immunoSEQ Assay, a bias-controlled multiplex PCR. On the study's bioinformatics: The number of nucleated cells in each sample was estimated by amplification of reference gene primers within the assay. To quantify the absolute abundance of each unique TCRbeta CDR3 rearrangement, sequence reads were collapsed and filtered. Productive Simpson clonality was computed per sample as the square root of Simpson's diversity index over productive rearrangements. As stored in TCRdb, this immuneACCESS dataset retains in-frame rearrangements with V and J assigned. A fraction of the clones does not appear; measured against another copy, unresolved V genes explain less than half of the discrepancy, and the remainder lacks a known reason. The V and J calls and the clone size are those of that table, but D and trimming were determined from the DNA. For this sample the table gives about 220,000 clones, of which approximately 86% were detected only once. 2% to 3% of the sample lies in the top ten.

From the cysteine through the phenylalanine, the CDR3 covers 10 amino acids. Only the CDR3 DNA stays, 30 bases, in frame from base 1. According to the germline V gene (reference sequence), CDR1 reads SGHAT and CDR2 reads FQDESV. V gives up 6 bases and J gives up 5 bases, and the segment between their germline ends measures 3 bases. The TCR sequence derives from a woman in her twenties or thirties with acute COVID-19. Recombination linked TRBV11-1 to TRBJ2-3, with an unclear D gene assignment. Sample: PBMCs or T cells enriched from blood (not recorded which). The CDR3 has the sequence CASSRDTQYF. In nucleotides, the sequence is TGTGCCAGCAGTCGAGATACGCAGTATTTT. Reference TRBV11-1 and TRBJ2-3 proteins supply the regions before and after the CDR3; the full variable domain is: EAEVAQSPRYKITEKSQAVAFWCDPISGHATLYWYRQILGQGPELLVQFQDESVVDDSQLPKDRFSAERLKGVDSTLKIQPAELGDSAMYLCASSRDTQYFGPGTRLTVL.